The 31 T cell receptor beta chains below all came from one sample that was sequenced in a study of shared clonotypes between healthy human individuals. Only in-frame clones appear in the TCRdb table, and some are missing; sequencing was by immunoSEQ multiplex PCR. This table holds more than 2 million clones, roughly 95% found once. The naive CD8 subset, CD45RO-negative cells positively selected for CCR7, excluded terminally differentiated effector memory CD45RA+ cells. Sequencing input: naive CD8+ T cells from PBMCs. The origin of the receptors is a man aged 18 to 29 in good health. Some clones in this sample may be carry-over from other donors' samples.

This clone appeared a single time. The chain links TRBV9 to TRBJ1-4, with D tentatively TRBD1 (5 bases). V shed 4 bases and J shed 3 bases, with 10 bases lying between them. The CDR3 sequence is 14 residues long. Germline lookup yields CDR1 SGDLS and CDR2 YYNGEE. CDR3 sequence: CASSLGGSNEKLFF. CDR3 coding DNA: TGTGCCAGCAGCTTGGGGGGTTCTAATGAAAAACTGTTTTTT. Full variable domain (remainder filled in from reference TRBV9 and TRBJ1-4): DSGVTQTPKHLITATGQRVTLRCSPRSGDLSVYWYQQSLDQGLQFLIQYYNGEERAKGNILERFSAQQFPDLHSELNLSSLELGDSALYFCASSLGGSNEKLFFGSGTQLSVL.

This sequence joins TRBV15 and TRBJ2-1; the D gene is possibly TRBD1 (6 bases). V lost 5 bases, J lost 8 bases, and 13 bases lay in between. CDR1 LNHNV and CDR2 YYDKDF come from the germline V gene (reference sequence). The CDR3 spans 13 residues. For the CDR3, the DNA is TGTGCCACCAGCGGATCAGGGGCGTATGAGCAGTTCTTC. Protein product: CATSGSGAYEQFF.

This chain links TRBV9 with TRBJ2-1, with 12 bases matching TRBD2. Germline trimming cut 0 bases from V and 10 bases from J; bases unmatched to any gene: 2. The CDR3 loop spans 14 amino acids. CDR1 and CDR2 from the germline V gene are SGDLS and YYNGEE. CDR3 loop: CASSVGLAGVEQFF. For the CDR3, the DNA is TGTGCCAGCAGCGTAGGACTAGCGGGAGTCGAGCAGTTCTTC.

The V gene is TRBV6-1, the J gene TRBJ2-7, with D maybe TRBD2 (5 bases). The CDR3 runs to 14 residues. Germline V gene sequence: CDR1 MNHNS, CDR2 SASEGT. V was trimmed by 3 bases and J by 2 bases, leaving 11 bases between them. In nucleotides, the CDR3 is TGTGCCAGCAGTGACACCGGGGTAGCCTACGAGCAGTACTTC. Protein product: CASSDTGVAYEQYF.

CDR3 residues: CASSQPGQMNTEAFF. As DNA, the CDR3 is TGCGCCAGCAGCCAACCAGGACAGATGAACACTGAAGCTTTCTTT. V gene TRBV4-1 combines with J gene TRBJ1-1, with a weak D call TRBD1 (6 bases). Between the trimmed V and J ends, which lost 2 bases and 0 bases, there was a span of 10 bases. CDR1 is MGHRA and CDR2 is YSYEKL in the germline V gene. The CDR3 loop spans 15 amino acids.

The CDR3 DNA reads TGTGCCAGCAGCCGGGACAGGGGGCAGATGGATACGCAGTATTTT. As protein: CASSRDRGQMDTQYF. The rearrangement uses TRBV7-9 and TRBJ2-3; TRBD1 agrees at 12 bases. CDR1 is SEHNR, CDR2 FQNEAQ, per germline (reference sequence). The CDR3 sequence is 15 residues long. With V trimmed by 5 bases and J by 6 bases, 6 bases remained unmatched.

V gene TRBV4-1 combines with J gene TRBJ2-1, with D possibly TRBD1 on 5 matching bases. The V gene lost 3 bases and the J gene lost 0 bases, with 9 bases spanning the gap. The CDR3 loop spans 15 amino acids. Germline CDR1 reads MGHRA; CDR2 reads YSYEKL. CDR3 DNA: TGCGCCAGCAGCCAGAGTAGGGGCTCCTACAATGAGCAGTTCTTC. Translated, it gives CASSQSRGSYNEQFF.

The chain uses TRBV6-1 and TRBJ2-7; unclear D gene. Germline V gene lookup returns CDR1 MNHNS and CDR2 SASEGT. CDR3 length: 11 amino acids. Trimming took off 4 bases at V and 3 bases at J, with 4 bases between the two ends. The CDR3 sequence is CASSVDYEQYF. Written as DNA, the CDR3 is TGTGCCAGCAGTGTCGACTACGAGCAGTACTTC.

This rearrangement joins TRBV6-1 to TRBJ2-4, with 9 positions matching TRBD2. Trimming cost V 3 bases and J 0 bases; bases outside gene matches: 0. The CDR3 has 15 amino acids. Germline CDR1 and CDR2: MNHNS and SASEGT. The CDR3 DNA sequence: TGTGCCAGCAGTGATAGCGGGGGAGCCAAAAACATTCAGTACTTC. Translating it yields CASSDSGGAKNIQYF.

For the CDR3, the DNA is TGCGCCAGCAGCTTCTCACAGGGGGCGCGCAACGAGCAGTACTTC. Amino acid sequence: CASSFSQGARNEQYF. V and J are TRBV5-1 and TRBJ2-7, with 9 bases fitting TRBD1. V lost 2 bases and J lost 5; bases outside the gene matches: 8. Germline V gene data show CDR1 as SGHRS and CDR2 as YFSETQ. CDR3 size: 15 residues.

The chain's CDR3 is CASSQGSLSYEQYF. The CDR3 DNA follows: TGCGCCAGCAGCCAAGGATCCCTCTCCTACGAGCAGTACTTC. This chain uses TRBV4-1 with TRBJ2-7; D is unclear. Trimming pared 1 base from V and 0 bases from J, leaving 7 bases between. The germline V gene has CDR1 MGHRA and CDR2 YSYEKL. CDR3 length: 14 residues.

This chain joins TRBV5-6 and TRBJ2-7; D call uncertain. Germline V gene sequence: CDR1 SGHDT, CDR2 YYEEEE. The V gene lost 1 base and the J gene lost 7 bases, with 15 bases spanning the gap. CDR3 length: 14 amino acids. The CDR3 protein is CASSLTPRGLEQYF. The CDR3 coding sequence is TGTGCCAGCAGCTTGACCCCCCGAGGCCTTGAGCAGTACTTC. Supplemented by reference TRBV5-6 and TRBJ2-7, the full variable domain reads DAGVTQSPTHLIKTRGQQVTLRCSPKSGHDTVSWYQQALGQGPQFIFQYYEEEERQRGNFPDRFSGHQFPNYSSELNVNALLLGDSALYLCASSLTPRGLEQYFGPGTRLTVT.

Turning to this clone: Compared with germline, one end of the junction differs, possibly owing to a read error. The chain combines TRBV5-8 with TRBJ1-2; D might be TRBD1 (6 bases). This CDR3 comprises 14 residues. Germline loops: CDR1 SGHTS, CDR2 YDEGEE. The CDR3 coding sequence is TGTGCCAGCACCTTGGGGGCATACAGCTATGGCTACACCTTC. As protein: CASTLGAYSYGYTF.

In its sample, this clone was seen once. The chain recombines TRBV7-2 with TRBJ2-7; D remains unclear. Trimming pared 1 base from V and 1 base from J, leaving 14 bases between. CDR3 length equals 16 residues. Germline lookup yields CDR1 SGHTA and CDR2 FQGNSA. CDR3 region: CASSLGLGLLSYEQYF. CDR3 in DNA: TGTGCCAGCAGCTTAGGTCTAGGGCTACTATCCTACGAGCAGTACTTC.

The chain has TRBV27 and TRBJ1-4, with TRBD1 identical over 7 bases. V shed 5 bases and J 4 bases; nucleotides not matched to a gene: 7. Looked up from germline, CDR1 is MNHEY and CDR2 is SMNVEV (reference sequence). The CDR3 consists of 15 residues. The CDR3 loop reads CASSHYRGNNEKLFF. As DNA, the CDR3 is TGTGCCAGCAGTCACTACAGGGGCAATAATGAAAAACTGTTTTTT.

The chain combines TRBV7-9 with TRBJ2-1, with 9 positions matching TRBD1. Germline V CDR1 and CDR2: SEHNR, FQNEAQ (reference sequence). This CDR3 is 15 amino acids long. Trimming at V came to 5 bases and at J to 5 bases, leaving 7 bases not matched to a gene. The CDR3 loop reads CASSARDRVHNEQFF. In DNA form, the CDR3 reads TGTGCCAGCAGCGCAAGGGACAGGGTTCACAATGAGCAGTTCTTC.

DNA of the CDR3: TGTGCCACCAGCAGAGGCCCAGGGGAGCCAACTAATGAAAAACTGTTTTTT. Its protein is CATSRGPGEPTNEKLFF. The gene calls are TRBV15 and TRBJ1-4, with D maybe TRBD1 (6 bases). The V end was cut by 1 base, the J end by 0 bases, with 12 bases between. CDR1 LNHNV and CDR2 YYDKDF come from the germline V gene (reference sequence). The CDR3 consists of 17 residues.

The chain uses TRBV15 and TRBJ1-2; possibly TRBD1 for D (5 bases). The V end lost 3 bases, the J end lost 2 bases, and 19 bases lay between the germline ends. The CDR3 is made up of 17 amino acids. Germline CDR1 is LNHNV and CDR2 is YYDKDF (reference sequence). The CDR3 sequence is CATSSLPLGGTNYGYTF. The CDR3 nucleotides are TGTGCCACCAGCAGCCTTCCCCTTGGGGGGACCAACTATGGCTACACCTTC.

V is TRBV19 and J is TRBJ2-3; TRBD2 matches at 12 bases. CDR1 and CDR2 (germline): LNHDA, SQIVND (reference sequence). Trimming at V came to 6 bases and at J to 2 bases, leaving 6 bases not matched to a gene. The CDR3 is made up of 16 amino acids. The DNA for the CDR3 is TGTGCCAGTAGCGAGTGGACTAGCGGGACCACAGATACGCAGTATTTT. This gives the protein CASSEWTSGTTDTQYF.

The V gene is TRBV7-9, the J gene TRBJ1-4; D is unclear. CDR3 length equals 11 residues. Trimming took off 4 bases at V and 12 bases at J, with 9 bases between the two ends. The germline CDR1 and CDR2 sequences are SEHNR and FQNEAQ (reference sequence). The CDR3 coding sequence is TGTGCCAGCAGCTGGGGTTTTGAACTGTTTTTT. It yields the protein CASSWGFELFF.

This chain links TRBV11-2 with TRBJ2-3; D gene unclear. Deletions cut 8 bases from V and 0 bases from J, with 9 bases between. This CDR3 has 13 amino acids. Germline CDR1 reads SGHAT; CDR2 reads FQNNGV. The CDR3: CASLGRSTDTQYF. CDR3 sequence (DNA): TGTGCCAGCCTCGGTCGCAGCACAGATACGCAGTATTTT.

V and J are TRBV7-2 and TRBJ2-4, with no clear D. V was pared by 3 bases and J by 2 bases, with 8 bases between. CDR1 and CDR2 from the germline V gene are SGHTA and FQGNSA. There are 14 residues in the CDR3. CDR3 DNA: TGTGCCAGCAGCTTTCGCGGAACCAAAAACATTCAGTACTTC. Translation gives CASSFRGTKNIQYF. Full variable domain (missing parts from reference TRBV7-2 and TRBJ2-4): GAGVSQSPSNKVTEKGKDVELRCDPISGHTALYWYRQSLGQGLEFLIYFQGNSAPDKSGLPSDRFSAERTGGSVSTLTIQRTQQEDSAVYLCASSFRGTKNIQYFGAGTRLSVL.

CDR3 bases: TGTGCCAGCATCCTCTCGGGCAGAAGGAGTGGTCCTGAGCAGTTCTTC. Translated, it gives CASILSGRRSGPEQFF. J is TRBJ2-1 and V is TRBV7-9; no clear D gene. The CDR3 is 16 residues long. The germline V gene encodes CDR1 SEHNR and CDR2 FQNEAQ (reference sequence). The V end was cut by 7 bases, the J end by 9 bases, with 25 bases between.

The chain uses TRBV4-3 and TRBJ2-7, with TRBD1 matching 10 bases. CDR1 LGHNA and CDR2 YSLEER come from the germline V gene. This CDR3 contains 16 residues. The V and J ends lost 0 bases and 6 bases, in that order; junction bases with no gene match: 8. DNA for the CDR3: TGCGCCAGCAGCCAAGAACGCGGACAGGGGGGACGCGAGCAGTACTTC. It yields the protein CASSQERGQGGREQYF.

V gene TRBV27 combines with J gene TRBJ1-1; 9 bases are shared with TRBD1. CDR1 is MNHEY and CDR2 is SMNVEV in the germline V gene (reference sequence). CDR3 size: 14 residues. Losses at the gene ends were 6 bases for V and 4 bases for J; bases not matched to a gene: 6. The CDR3, as DNA: TGTGCCAGCAGACGTACAGGGGGCCGCACTGAAGCTTTCTTT. The encoded protein is CASRRTGGRTEAFF.

The rearrangement links TRBV9 to TRBJ1-1; no definite D call. V lost 0 bases, J lost 4 bases, and 4 bases lay in between. CDR1 and CDR2 (germline): SGDLS, YYNGEE. The CDR3 sequence is 12 residues long. CDR3 amino acids: CASSVGTTEAFF. The DNA of the CDR3 is TGTGCCAGCAGCGTAGGTACCACTGAAGCTTTCTTT.

This chain uses TRBV2 with TRBJ2-7; TRBD2 agrees at 12 bases. The germline V gene has CDR1 SNHLY and CDR2 FYNNEI. V was pared by 10 bases and J by 4 bases, with 11 bases of the junction left unmatched. There are 15 residues in the CDR3. The CDR3 DNA follows: TGTGCCACCGGTCTAGCGGGAGGGCCGGGTTACGAGCAGTACTTC. Amino acids: CATGLAGGPGYEQYF.

The rearrangement links TRBV4-3 to TRBJ2-1; 12 bases are a match to TRBD2. V lost 4 bases and J lost 2; bases outside the gene matches: 9. Germline V gene lookup returns CDR1 LGHNA and CDR2 YSLEER. CDR3 length: 18 amino acids. CDR3 sequence: CASSLKWTSGAPYNEQFF. As DNA, the CDR3 is TGCGCCAGCAGCCTTAAATGGACTAGCGGGGCTCCCTACAATGAGCAGTTCTTC.

This CDR3 is CASSIAGAEREAQHF. CDR3 nucleotides: TGTGCCAGTAGTATAGCCGGGGCAGAACGAGAGGCCCAGCATTTT. The chain has TRBV19 and TRBJ1-5; tentative D call: TRBD1 (5 bases). Deletions cut 1 base from V and 11 bases from J, with 18 bases between. The CDR3 sequence is 15 residues long. CDR1 and CDR2 from the germline V gene are LNHDA and SQIVND (reference sequence). Looking up the rest from reference TRBV19 and TRBJ1-5 gives the full variable domain: DGGITQSPKYLFRKEGQNVTLSCEQNLNHDAMYWYRQDPGQGLRLIYYSQIVNDFQKGDIAEGYSVSREKKESFPLTVTSAQKNPTAFYLCASSIAGAEREAQHFGDGTRLSIL.

The chain has TRBV25-1 and TRBJ2-3; D gene uncertain. The length of the CDR3 is 16 residues. Germline CDR1 MGHDK, CDR2 SYGVNS. The V gene lost 1 base and the J gene lost 0 bases, with 11 bases spanning the gap. The CDR3 bases are TGTGCCAGCAGTGAATGGCGTGACCTTAGCACAGATACGCAGTATTTT. Translating it yields CASSEWRDLSTDTQYF. The full variable domain, its missing parts supplied by reference TRBV25-1 and TRBJ2-3, is EADIYQTPRYLVIGTGKKITLECSQTMGHDKMYWYQQDPGMELHLIHYSYGVNSTEKGDLSSESTVSRIRTEHFPLTLESARPSHTSQYLCASSEWRDLSTDTQYFGPGTRLTVL.

The gene calls are TRBV5-1 and TRBJ2-7, with TRBD2 identical over 12 bases. The V segment lost 3 bases and the J segment 5 bases; nucleotides outside the gene matches: 9. Per germline, CDR1 SGHRS and CDR2 YFSETQ. This CDR3 has 16 residues. CDR3 in DNA: TGCGCCAGCAGCTATGGGTCTAGCGGGAGGGCGGACGAGCAGTACTTC. It specifies CASSYGSSGRADEQYF.